The 7 T cell receptor beta chains presented below share a single source sample, sequenced in a study of OX40 agonist ivuxolimab in advanced cancers. Sequencing was performed with immunoSEQ multiplex PCR; in TCRdb, only in-frame clones are kept and a portion is missing. The sample records 75,000 to 100,000 clones, 84% being singletons. The sequencing here drew on CD4+ or CD8+ T cells sorted from blood, taken in a trial of the OX40 agonist ivuxolimab. These receptors originate from an adult with an advanced solid tumor such as melanoma, head and neck, liver or kidney cancer.

This chain joins TRBV30 and TRBJ2-2; D unresolved. Trimming stripped 4 bases from V and 0 bases from J, with 6 bases between. Germline assignment: CDR1 GTSNPN and CDR2 SVGIG (reference sequence). This CDR3 spans 13 amino acids. CDR3 region: CAWIRANTGELFF. The CDR3 nucleotides read TGTGCCTGGATACGCGCGAACACCGGGGAGCTGTTTTTT.

The rearrangement joins TRBV11-2 to TRBJ1-2; 9 bases are shared with TRBD1. V gave up 10 bases and J gave up 7 bases; unmatched junction bases: 7. The germline gives CDR1 SGHAT, CDR2 FQNNGV. This CDR3 spans 12 amino acids. CDR3 amino acids: CATGQGHGGYTF. Written as DNA, the CDR3 is TGTGCCACCGGACAGGGGCACGGTGGCTACACCTTC.

This rearrangement joins TRBV5-5 to TRBJ2-7; 9 nucleotides agree with TRBD1. Germline loops: CDR1 SGHKS, CDR2 YYEKEE (reference sequence). The J segment lost 4 bases and the V segment lost 5 bases, leaving 7 bases of the junction unmatched. CDR3 length: 14 amino acids. CDR3 residues: CASRIGTGPYEQYF. The CDR3 DNA follows: TGTGCCAGCAGAATCGGGACAGGGCCTTACGAGCAGTACTTC.

The chain carries TRBV12-5 and TRBJ2-1, with 7 bases aligning to TRBD2. CDR3 size: 16 residues. Germline V gene sequence: CDR1 LGHNT, CDR2 FRNRAP. V dropped 7 bases and J dropped 7; count of bases not matched to a gene: 16. Written as DNA, the CDR3 is TGTGCTAGTGCTACAATGGGAGGGCCCATAACGAATGAGCAGTTCTTC. This sequence encodes CASATMGGPITNEQFF.

The chain is built from TRBV6-5 and TRBJ1-1, with D unclear. The V and J ends lost 6 bases and 6 bases respectively, with 8 bases between them. The germline V gene has CDR1 MNHEY and CDR2 SVGAGI. There are 11 residues in the CDR3. In DNA, the CDR3 is TGTGCCAGCAGATCAAGTTCTGAAGCTTTCTTT. It yields the protein CASRSSSEAFF.

The chain couples TRBV7-9 to TRBJ1-2; perhaps TRBD1 as D (6 bases). Germline V gene sequence: CDR1 SEHNR, CDR2 FQNEAQ (reference sequence). Trimming took off 2 bases at V and 4 bases at J, with 11 bases between the two ends. The CDR3 sequence is 14 residues long. CDR3 in DNA: TGTGCCAGCAGCTTACAGGGGCAAGGCTATGGCTACACCTTC. Amino acids: CASSLQGQGYGYTF.

This chain links TRBV5-1 with TRBJ1-6; the D is unclear. V gave up 1 base and J gave up 8 bases, with 7 bases separating them. CDR1 is SGHRS and CDR2 is YFSETQ in the germline V gene. The CDR3 runs to 13 residues. The CDR3 DNA follows: TGCGCCAGCAGCTTGTTCGGGGATTCACCCCTCCACTTT. Translating gives CASSLFGDSPLHF.